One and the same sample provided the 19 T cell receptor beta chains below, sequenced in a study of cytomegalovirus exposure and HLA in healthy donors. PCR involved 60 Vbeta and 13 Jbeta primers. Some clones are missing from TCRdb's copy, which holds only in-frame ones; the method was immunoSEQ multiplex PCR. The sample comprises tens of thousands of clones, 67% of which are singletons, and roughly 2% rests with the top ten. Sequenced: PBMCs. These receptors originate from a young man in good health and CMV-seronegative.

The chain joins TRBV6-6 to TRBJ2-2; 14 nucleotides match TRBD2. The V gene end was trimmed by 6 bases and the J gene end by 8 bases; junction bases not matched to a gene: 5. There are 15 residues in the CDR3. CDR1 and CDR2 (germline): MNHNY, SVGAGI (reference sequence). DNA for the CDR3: TGTGCCAGCAGGGGACTAGCGGGAGAGTCGGGGGAGCTGTTTTTT. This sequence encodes CASRGLAGESGELFF.

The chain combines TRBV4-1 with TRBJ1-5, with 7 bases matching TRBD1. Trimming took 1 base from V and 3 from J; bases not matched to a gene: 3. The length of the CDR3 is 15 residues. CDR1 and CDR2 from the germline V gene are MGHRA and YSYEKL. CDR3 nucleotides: TGCGCCAGCAGCCAAGCGGACAGGAACAATCAGCCCCAGCATTTT. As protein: CASSQADRNNQPQHF.

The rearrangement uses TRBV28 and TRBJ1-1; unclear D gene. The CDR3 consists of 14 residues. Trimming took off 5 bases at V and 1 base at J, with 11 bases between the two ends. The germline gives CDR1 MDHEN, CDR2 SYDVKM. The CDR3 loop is CASSPGGPNTEAFF. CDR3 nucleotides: TGTGCCAGCAGTCCGGGAGGCCCGAACACTGAAGCTTTCTTT.

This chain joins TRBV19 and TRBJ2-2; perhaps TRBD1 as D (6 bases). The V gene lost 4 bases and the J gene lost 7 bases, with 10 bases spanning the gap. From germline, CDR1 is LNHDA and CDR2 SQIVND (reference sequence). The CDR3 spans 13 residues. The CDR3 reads CASSRTVRGELFF. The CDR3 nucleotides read TGTGCCAGTAGTAGGACAGTCCGCGGGGAGCTGTTTTTT. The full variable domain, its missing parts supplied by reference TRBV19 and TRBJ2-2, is DGGITQSPKYLFRKEGQNVTLSCEQNLNHDAMYWYRQDPGQGLRLIYYSQIVNDFQKGDIAEGYSVSREKKESFPLTVTSAQKNPTAFYLCASSRTVRGELFFGEGSRLTVL.

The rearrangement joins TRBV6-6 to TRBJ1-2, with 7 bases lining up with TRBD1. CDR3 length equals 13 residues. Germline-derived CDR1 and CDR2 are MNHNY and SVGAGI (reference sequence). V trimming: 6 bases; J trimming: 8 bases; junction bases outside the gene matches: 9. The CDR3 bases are TGTGCCAGCAGGGAACCGACAGGGAAAGGCTACACCTTC. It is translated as CASREPTGKGYTF.

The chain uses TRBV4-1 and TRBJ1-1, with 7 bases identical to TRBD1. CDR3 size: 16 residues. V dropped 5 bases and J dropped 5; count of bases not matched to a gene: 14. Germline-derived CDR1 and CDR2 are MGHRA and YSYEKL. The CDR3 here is CASSYPLTGVETEAFF. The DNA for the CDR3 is TGCGCCAGCAGCTACCCCCTTACAGGGGTTGAGACTGAAGCTTTCTTT.

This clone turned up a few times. This CDR3 reads CASSSQGQGEEKLFF. CDR3 DNA sequence: TGTGCCAGCAGTTCCCAGGGGCAGGGGGAAGAAAAACTGTTTTTT. The V gene is TRBV28, the J gene TRBJ1-4, with TRBD1 matching over 7 bases. Germline CDR1 reads MDHEN; CDR2 reads SYDVKM. The ends lost 4 bases at V and 8 bases at J; junction bases unmatched: 10. CDR3 length equals 15 residues.

The CDR3 coding sequence is TGTGCCAGTAGTATTGTCAGGGGACACGCCGGGGAGCTGTTTTTT. Amino acid sequence: CASSIVRGHAGELFF. J is TRBJ2-2 and V is TRBV19; weak D call: TRBD1 (6 bases). V lost 3 bases, J lost 6 bases, and 14 bases lay in between. The CDR3 runs to 15 residues. Germline V lookup: CDR1 LNHDA, CDR2 SQIVND (reference sequence).

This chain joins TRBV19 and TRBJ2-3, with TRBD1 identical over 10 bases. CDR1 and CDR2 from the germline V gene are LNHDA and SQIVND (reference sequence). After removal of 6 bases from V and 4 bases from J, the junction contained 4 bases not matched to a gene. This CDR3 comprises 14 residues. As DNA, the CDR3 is TGTGCCAGTAGATCGACAGGGGGCGCAGATACGCAGTATTTT. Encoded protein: CASRSTGGADTQYF.

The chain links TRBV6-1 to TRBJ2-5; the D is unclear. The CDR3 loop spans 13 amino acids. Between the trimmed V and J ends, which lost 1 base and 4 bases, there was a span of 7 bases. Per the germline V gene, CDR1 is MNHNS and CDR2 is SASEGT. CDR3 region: CASSEGVLETQYF. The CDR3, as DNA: TGTGCCAGCAGTGAAGGCGTTTTAGAGACCCAGTACTTC.

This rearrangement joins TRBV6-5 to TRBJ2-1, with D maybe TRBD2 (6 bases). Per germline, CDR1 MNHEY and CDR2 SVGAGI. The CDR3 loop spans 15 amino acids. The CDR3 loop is CGGTLGWCSYNEQFF. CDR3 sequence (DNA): TGTGGGGGGACTCTTGGTTGGTGCTCCTACAATGAGCAGTTCTTC.

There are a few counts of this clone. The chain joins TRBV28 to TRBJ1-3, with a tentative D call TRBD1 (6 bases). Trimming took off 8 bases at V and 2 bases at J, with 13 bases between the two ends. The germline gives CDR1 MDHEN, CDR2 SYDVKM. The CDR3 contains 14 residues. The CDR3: CASGGGPTGNTIYF. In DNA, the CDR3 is TGTGCCAGCGGGGGGGGCCCCACTGGAAACACCATATATTTT.

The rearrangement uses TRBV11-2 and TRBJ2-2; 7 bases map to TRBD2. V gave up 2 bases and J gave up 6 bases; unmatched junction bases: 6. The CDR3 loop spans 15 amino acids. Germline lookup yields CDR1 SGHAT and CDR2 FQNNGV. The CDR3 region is CASSLFKRESGELFF. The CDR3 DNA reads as TGTGCCAGCAGCTTATTTAAGCGGGAATCCGGGGAGCTGTTTTTT.

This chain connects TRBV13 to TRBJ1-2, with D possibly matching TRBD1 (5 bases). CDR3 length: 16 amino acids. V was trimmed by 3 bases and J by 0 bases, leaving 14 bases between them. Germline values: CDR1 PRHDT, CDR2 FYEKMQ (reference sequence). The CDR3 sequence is CASSFPGLTANYGYTF. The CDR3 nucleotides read TGTGCCAGCAGCTTCCCGGGACTCACGGCTAACTATGGCTACACCTTC. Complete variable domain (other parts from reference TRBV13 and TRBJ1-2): AAGVIQSPRHLIKEKRETATLKCYPIPRHDTVYWYQQGPGQDPQFLISFYEKMQSDKGSIPDRFSAQQFSDYHSELNMSSLELGDSALYFCASSFPGLTANYGYTFGSGTRLTVV.

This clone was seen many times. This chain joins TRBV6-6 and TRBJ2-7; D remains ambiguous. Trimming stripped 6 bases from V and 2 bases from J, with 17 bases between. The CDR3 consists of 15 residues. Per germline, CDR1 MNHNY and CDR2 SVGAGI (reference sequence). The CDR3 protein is CASSSDTVRPYEQYF. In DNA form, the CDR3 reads TGTGCCAGCAGCTCCGACACAGTCAGACCCTACGAGCAGTACTTC.

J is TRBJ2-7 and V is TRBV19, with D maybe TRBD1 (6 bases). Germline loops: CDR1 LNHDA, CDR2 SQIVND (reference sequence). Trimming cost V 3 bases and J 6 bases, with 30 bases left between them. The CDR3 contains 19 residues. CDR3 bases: TGTGCCAGTAGTATGAGCTTATCGAGACGCAGGGGCTGGGTTCGCGAGCAGTACTTC. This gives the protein CASSMSLSRRRGWVREQYF.

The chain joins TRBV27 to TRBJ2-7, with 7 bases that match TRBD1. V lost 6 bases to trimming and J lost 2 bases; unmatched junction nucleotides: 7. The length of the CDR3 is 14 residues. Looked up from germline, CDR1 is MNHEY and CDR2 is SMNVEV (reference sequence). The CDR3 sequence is CASRPYGTAYEQYF. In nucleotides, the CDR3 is TGTGCCAGCAGACCTTATGGGACAGCCTACGAGCAGTACTTC.

This CDR3 is CALGADTQYF. CDR3 nucleotides: TGTGCCCTGGGAGCAGATACGCAGTATTTT. V gene TRBV27 combines with J gene TRBJ2-3, with a possible D match to TRBD2 (5 bases). Looked up from germline, CDR1 is MNHEY and CDR2 is SMNVEV (reference sequence). There are 10 residues in the CDR3. Trimming shortened V by 11 bases and J by 4 bases, and 7 bases separated the two germline ends.

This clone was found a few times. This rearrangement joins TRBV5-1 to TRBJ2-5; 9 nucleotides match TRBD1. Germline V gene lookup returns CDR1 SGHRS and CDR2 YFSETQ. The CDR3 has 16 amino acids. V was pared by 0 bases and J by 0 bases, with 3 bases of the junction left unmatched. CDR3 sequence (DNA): TGCGCCAGCAGCTTGGCCCGGACAGGGGACCAAGAGACCCAGTACTTC. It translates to CASSLARTGDQETQYF.